Included here is one T cell receptor beta chain sequence, with context. Sequenced by immunoSEQ multiplex PCR; TCRdb stores in-frame clones only, minus some. The sample has roughly 280,000 clones, around 89% seen once. The source of the sample is a study of blood T cell repertoires in COVID-19. Study background: There were acute and convalescent COVID-19 samples, and they came from the United States, Italy and Spain.

Germline CDR1 is LNHDA and CDR2 is SQIVND (reference sequence). The CDR3 spans 14 residues. Deletions cut 5 bases from V and 5 bases from J, with 16 bases between. The origin of this receptor is a woman between 18 and 30 years old who had recovered from COVID-19. The specimen was PBMCs or T cells enriched from blood (not recorded which). The rearrangement links TRBV19 to TRBJ2-7, with D perhaps TRBD1 (6 bases). The chain's CDR3 is CASSLQGQLDEQYF. CDR3 in DNA: TGTGCCAGTAGTTTACAGGGTCAGCTCGACGAGCAGTACTTC. Filled out from reference TRBV19 and TRBJ2-7, the complete variable domain reads DGGITQSPKYLFRKEGQNVTLSCEQNLNHDAMYWYRQDPGQGLRLIYYSQIVNDFQKGDIAEGYSVSREKKESFPLTVTSAQKNPTAFYLCASSLQGQLDEQYFGPGTRLTVT.